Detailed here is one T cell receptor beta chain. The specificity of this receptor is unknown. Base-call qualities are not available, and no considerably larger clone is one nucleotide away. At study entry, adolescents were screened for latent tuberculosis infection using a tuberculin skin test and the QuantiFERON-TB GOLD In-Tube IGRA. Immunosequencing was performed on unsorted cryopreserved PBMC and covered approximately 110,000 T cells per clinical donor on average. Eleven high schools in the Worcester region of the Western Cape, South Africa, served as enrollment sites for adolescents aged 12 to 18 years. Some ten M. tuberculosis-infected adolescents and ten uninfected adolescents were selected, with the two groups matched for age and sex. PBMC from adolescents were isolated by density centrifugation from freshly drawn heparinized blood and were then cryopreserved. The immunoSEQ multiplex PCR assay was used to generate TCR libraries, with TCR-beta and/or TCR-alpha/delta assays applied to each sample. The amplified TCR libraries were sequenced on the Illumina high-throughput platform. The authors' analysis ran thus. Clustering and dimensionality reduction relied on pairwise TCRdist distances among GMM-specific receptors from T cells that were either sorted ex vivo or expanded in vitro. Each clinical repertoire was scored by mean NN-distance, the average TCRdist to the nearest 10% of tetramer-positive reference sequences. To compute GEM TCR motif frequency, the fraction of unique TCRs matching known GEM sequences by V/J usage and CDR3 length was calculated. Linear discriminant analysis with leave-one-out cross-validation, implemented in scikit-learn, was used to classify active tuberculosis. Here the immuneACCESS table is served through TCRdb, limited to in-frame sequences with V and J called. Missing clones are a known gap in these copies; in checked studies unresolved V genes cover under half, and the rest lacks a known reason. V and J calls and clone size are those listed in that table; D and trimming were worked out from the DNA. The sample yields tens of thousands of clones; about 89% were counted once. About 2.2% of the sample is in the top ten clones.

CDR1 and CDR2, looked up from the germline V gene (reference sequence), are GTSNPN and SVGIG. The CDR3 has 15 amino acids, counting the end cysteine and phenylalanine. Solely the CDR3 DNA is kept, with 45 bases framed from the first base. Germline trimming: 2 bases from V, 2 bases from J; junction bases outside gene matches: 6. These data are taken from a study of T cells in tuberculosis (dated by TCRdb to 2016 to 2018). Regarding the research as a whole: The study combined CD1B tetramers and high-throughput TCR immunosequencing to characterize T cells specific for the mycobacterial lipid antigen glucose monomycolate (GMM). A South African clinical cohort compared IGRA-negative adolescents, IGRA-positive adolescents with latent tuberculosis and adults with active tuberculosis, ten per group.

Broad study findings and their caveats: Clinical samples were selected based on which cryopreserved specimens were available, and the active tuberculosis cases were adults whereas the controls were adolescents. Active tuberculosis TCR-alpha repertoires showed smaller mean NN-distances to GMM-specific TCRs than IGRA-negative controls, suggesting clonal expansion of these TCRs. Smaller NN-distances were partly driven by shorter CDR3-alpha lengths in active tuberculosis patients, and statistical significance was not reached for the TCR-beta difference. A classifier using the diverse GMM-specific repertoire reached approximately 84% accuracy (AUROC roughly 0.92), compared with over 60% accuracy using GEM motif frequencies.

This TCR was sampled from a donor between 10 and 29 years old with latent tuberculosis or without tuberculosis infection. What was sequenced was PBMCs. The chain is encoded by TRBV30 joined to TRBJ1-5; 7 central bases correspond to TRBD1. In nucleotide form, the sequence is TGTGCCTGGAGTCCCCGAGGACAGGGCAATCAGCCCCAGCATTTT. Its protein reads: CAWSPRGQGNQPQHF.